The entry below describes one T cell receptor (beta chain). Its antigen is not known. This entry belongs to a study of T cell responses to AZD1222 COVID-19 vaccine. Study results and limitations: Spike-specific TCR breadth rose after two AZD1222 doses, and depth rose as well.

TCRdb's table, derived via immunoSEQ multiplex PCR, lists solely in-frame clones and lacks some. The sample includes about 85,000 clones, 70% to 90% of them seen just once. Between the trimmed V and J ends, which lost 1 base and 0 bases, there was a span of 9 bases. The CDR3 sequence is 15 residues long. Germline-derived CDR1 and CDR2 are LGHNT and FRNRAP. J is TRBJ1-1 and V is TRBV12-5, with a weak D call TRBD1 (5 bases). The sample in question was peripheral blood, obtained on day 0 of AZD1222 vaccination. The receptor comes from an adult in good health. In DNA, the CDR3 is TGTGCTAGTGGTTTGGCAGGGCGGTTGAACACTGAAGCTTTCTTT. This translates into CASGLAGRLNTEAFF.